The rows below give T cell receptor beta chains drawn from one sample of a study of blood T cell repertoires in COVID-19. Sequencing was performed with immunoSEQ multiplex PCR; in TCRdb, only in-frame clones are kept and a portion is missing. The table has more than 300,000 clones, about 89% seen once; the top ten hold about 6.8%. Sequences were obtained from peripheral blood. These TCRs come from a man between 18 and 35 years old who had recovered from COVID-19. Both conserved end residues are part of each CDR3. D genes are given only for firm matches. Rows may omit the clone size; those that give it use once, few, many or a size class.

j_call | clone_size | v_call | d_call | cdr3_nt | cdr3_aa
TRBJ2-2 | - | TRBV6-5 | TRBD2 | TGTGCCAGCAGCCACGTAGCGGGGCACACCGGGGAGCTGTTTTTT | CASSHVAGHTGELFF
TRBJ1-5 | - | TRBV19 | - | TGTGCCAGTAGTATAGGCACCGGGGACTTTAGCAATCAGCCCCAGCATTTT | CASSIGTGDFSNQPQHF
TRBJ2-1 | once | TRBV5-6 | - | TGTGCCAGCAGCTTGGGAGTATACGGTAGCTCCTACAATGAGCAGTTCTTC | CASSLGVYGSSYNEQFF
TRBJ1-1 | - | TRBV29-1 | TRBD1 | TGCAGCGTTGACAGGGGGCTTGGCACTGAAGCTTTCTTT | CSVDRGLGTEAFF
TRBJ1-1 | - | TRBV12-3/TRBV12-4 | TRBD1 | TGTGCCAGCAGTATACAGGGACAGAGTGAAGCTTTCTTT | CASSIQGQSEAFF
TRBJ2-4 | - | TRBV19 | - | TGTGCCAGTAGTATCGTGTCAGGGGAGGGCATTCAGTACTTC | CASSIVSGEGIQYF
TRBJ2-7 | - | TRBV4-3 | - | TGCGCCAGCAGCCAAGAGGCAGGGGATGGATACGAGCAGTACTTC | CASSQEAGDGYEQYF
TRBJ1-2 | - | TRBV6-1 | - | TGTGCCAGCAGTGAAGCGGGCGGGTGGAACTATGGCTACACCTTC | CASSEAGGWNYGYTF
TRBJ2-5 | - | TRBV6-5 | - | TGTGCCAGCAGAGGGGGGGCCGGGGAGACCCAGTACTTC | CASRGGAGETQYF
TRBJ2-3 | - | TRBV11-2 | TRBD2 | TGTGCCAGCAGCCCGACTAGCGGCTGGGATACGCAGTATTTT | CASSPTSGWDTQYF
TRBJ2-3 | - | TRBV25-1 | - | TGTGCCAGCAGTGTGCTAGCCAGCACGGATACGCAGTATTTT | CASSVLASTDTQYF
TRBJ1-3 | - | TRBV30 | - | TGTGCCTGGAACCGCCTGGGGGGAGGAGATGGAAACACCATATATTTT | CAWNRLGGGDGNTIYF
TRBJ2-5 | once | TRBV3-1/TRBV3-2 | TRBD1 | TGTGCCAGCAGCACGACAGGGGCGGCCCCCCAAGAGACCCAGTACTTC | CASSTTGAAPQETQYF
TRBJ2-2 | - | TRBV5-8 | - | TGTGCCAGCAGCGCGGGGACCGGGCCCGGGGAGCTGTTTTTT | CASSAGTGPGELFF
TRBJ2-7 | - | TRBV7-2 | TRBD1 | TGTGCCAGCAGCTCCGGACAGGGCGCTACCTACGAGCAGTACTTC | CASSSGQGATYEQYF
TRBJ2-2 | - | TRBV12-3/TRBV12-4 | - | TGTGCCAGCAGTTCCAGGGTTGCCGGGGAGCTGTTTTTT | CASSSRVAGELFF
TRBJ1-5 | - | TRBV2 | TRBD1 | TGTGCCAGCAGTGACGGGGACAGGCGGCCTCAGCCCCAGCATTTT | CASSDGDRRPQPQHF
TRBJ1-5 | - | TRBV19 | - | TGTGCCAGTAGTTTAACAGAGACCCCTCGGCAGCCCCAGCATTTT | CASSLTETPRQPQHF
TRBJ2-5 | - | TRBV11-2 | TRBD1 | TGTGCCAGCAGCAAGGGACAGCAAGAGACCCAGTACTTC | CASSKGQQETQYF
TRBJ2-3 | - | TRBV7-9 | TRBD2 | TGTGCCAGCAGCCTGCGGGAGAGGATTGGAGATACGCAGTATTTT | CASSLRERIGDTQYF
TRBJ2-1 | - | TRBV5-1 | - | TGCGCCAGCAGCTTGGACGTGAGTGAGCAGTTCTTC | CASSLDVSEQFF
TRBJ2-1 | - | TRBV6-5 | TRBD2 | TGTGCCAGCAGTTACCGGGGCGGGAGTGACGATGAGCAGTTCTTC | CASSYRGGSDDEQFF
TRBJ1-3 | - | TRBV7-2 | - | TGTGCCAGCAGCTCTCAGCCGGGGTTCGGAAACACCATATATTTT | CASSSQPGFGNTIYF
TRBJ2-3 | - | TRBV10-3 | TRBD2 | TGTGCCATCAGTCTGACTAGCGGGGGGGCCCGCACAGATACGCAGTATTTT | CAISLTSGGARTDTQYF
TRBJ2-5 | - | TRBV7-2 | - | TGTGCCAGCAGCTTAGCCCGAGTCGGGGGGCGCGAGACCCAGTACTTC | CASSLARVGGRETQYF
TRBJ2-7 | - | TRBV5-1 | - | TGCGCCAGCAGCTTAGGGGCGGCCTACGACGAGCAGTACTTC | CASSLGAAYDEQYF
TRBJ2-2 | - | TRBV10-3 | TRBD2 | TGTGCCATCAGTGGCCTAGCGGGAGCGAACGGGGAGCTGTTTTTT | CAISGLAGANGELFF
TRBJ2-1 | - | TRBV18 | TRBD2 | TGTGCCAGCTCACCCACTAGCGGGAGAACCCACAATGAGCAGTTCTTC | CASSPTSGRTHNEQFF
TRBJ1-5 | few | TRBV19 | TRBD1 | TGTGCCAGTAGTATCCGGGACAGGGCGGATCAGCCCCAGCATTTT | CASSIRDRADQPQHF
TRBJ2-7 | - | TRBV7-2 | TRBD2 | TGTGCCAGCAGCTTAGTTGGCGTGGGACTAGCGCAATACGAGCAGTACTTC | CASSLVGVGLAQYEQYF
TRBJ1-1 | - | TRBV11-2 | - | TGTGCCAGCAGCTCGCCGGGGGGCACTGAAGCTTTCTTT | CASSSPGGTEAFF
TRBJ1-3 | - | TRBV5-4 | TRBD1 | TGTGCCAGCGGTCTCCAGGGGGCTGGAAACACCATATATTTT | CASGLQGAGNTIYF
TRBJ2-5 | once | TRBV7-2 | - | TGTGCCAGCAGCTTCCAGGGGATGGAGACCCAGTACTTC | CASSFQGMETQYF
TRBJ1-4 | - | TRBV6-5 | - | TGTGCCAGCAGGCGGGCCAGGGGCGGTGAAAAACTGTTTTTT | CASRRARGGEKLFF
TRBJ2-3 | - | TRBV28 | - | TGTGCCAGCAGTGCCGGGGGTCGGGAAGATACGCAGTATTTT | CASSAGGREDTQYF
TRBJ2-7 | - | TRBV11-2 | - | TGTGCCAGCGGTCGAGACGTACTAGACTTC | CASGRDVLDF
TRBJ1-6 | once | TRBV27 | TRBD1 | TGTGCCAGCAGTTCCCTGGGACAGGGGTGGAATTCACCCCTCCACTTT | CASSSLGQGWNSPLHF
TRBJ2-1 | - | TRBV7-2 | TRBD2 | TGTGCCAGCAGTACCGGGACTAGCTATGAGCAGTTCTTC | CASSTGTSYEQFF
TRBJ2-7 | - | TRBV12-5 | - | TGTGCTAGTGGTTTGGTTCCAGGATCCTACGAGCAGTACTTC | CASGLVPGSYEQYF
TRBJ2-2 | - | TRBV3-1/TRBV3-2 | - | TGTGCCAGCAGCCAACTCTCGGCCGGGGAGCTGTTTTTT | CASSQLSAGELFF
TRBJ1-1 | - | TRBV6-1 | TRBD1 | TGTGCCAGCAGTGAACACAGGGGAGAAGCTTTCTTT | CASSEHRGEAFF
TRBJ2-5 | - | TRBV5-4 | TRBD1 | TGTGCCAGCAGCGGAGAGGGACAGGGGGATGGAGAGACCCAGTACTTC | CASSGEGQGDGETQYF
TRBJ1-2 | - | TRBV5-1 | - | TGCGCCAGTAGCGCCTCGACAGAGGTCTATGGCTACACCTTC | CASSASTEVYGYTF
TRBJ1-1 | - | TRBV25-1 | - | TGTGCCAGCAACCTGGGGGGATCCCTTAATGAAGCTTTCTTT | CASNLGGSLNEAFF
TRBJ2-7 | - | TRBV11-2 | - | TGTGCCAGCAGCCCCGGAGAGCGGAGATCCCTCTACGAGCAGTACTTC | CASSPGERRSLYEQYF
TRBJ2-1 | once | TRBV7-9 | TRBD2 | TGTGCCAGCAGCTCGCGCGGGGGGTTCAATGAGCAGTTCTTC | CASSSRGGFNEQFF
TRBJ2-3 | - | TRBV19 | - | TGTGCCAGTAGCCCACTTGGGGGCAACACAGATACGCAGTATTTT | CASSPLGGNTDTQYF
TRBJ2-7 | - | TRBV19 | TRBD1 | TGTGCCAGTAGTATACAGGGGGCGAGGGGCGAGCAGTACTTC | CASSIQGARGEQYF
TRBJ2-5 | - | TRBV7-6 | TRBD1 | TGTGCCAGCAGCTCAGGACAGGGGGCGCCCTGGGAGACCCAGTACTTC | CASSSGQGAPWETQYF
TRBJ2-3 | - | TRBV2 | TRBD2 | TGTGCCAGCAGTGAAGTTGGGAGGGGAGTAGACACAGATACGCAGTATTTT | CASSEVGRGVDTDTQYF
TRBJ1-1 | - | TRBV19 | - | TGTGCCAGTAGTACTATTTATTTTCGACAGATGAACACTGAAGCTTTCTTT | CASSTIYFRQMNTEAFF
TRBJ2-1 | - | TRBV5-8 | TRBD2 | TGTGCCAGCAGCAAGGGACTAGCGGCCAATGAGCAGTTCTTC | CASSKGLAANEQFF
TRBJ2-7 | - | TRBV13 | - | TGTGCCAGCAGCCGCACGGGTTACGAGCAGTACTTC | CASSRTGYEQYF
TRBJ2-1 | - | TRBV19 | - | TGTGCCAGTAGTATAGATCCCGGCAGGGAAGGCTACAATGAGCAGTTCTTC | CASSIDPGREGYNEQFF
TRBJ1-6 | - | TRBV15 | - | TGTGCCACCAGCACGTATCTAACAGGGAATTCACCCCTCCACTTT | CATSTYLTGNSPLHF
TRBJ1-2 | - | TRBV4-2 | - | TGTGCCAGCAGCCAAGAGGGTGGGGGGGTCTCGGCTGGCTACACCTTC | CASSQEGGGVSAGYTF
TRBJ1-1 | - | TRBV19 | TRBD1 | TGTGCCAGTAGGGCAACCGGGACAGCCTACACTGAAGCTTTCTTT | CASRATGTAYTEAFF
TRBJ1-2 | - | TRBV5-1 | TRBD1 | TGCGCCAGCAGCTTGGACGGGCAGGGGGTAAACTATGGCTACACCTTC | CASSLDGQGVNYGYTF
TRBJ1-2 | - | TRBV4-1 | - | TGCGCCAGCAGCCTCCTCAAGAGGGAGGACATATGGGCCTATGGCTACACCTTC | CASSLLKREDIWAYGYTF